A single sample is the source of the 5 T cell receptor beta chains below, sequenced in a study of blood T cell repertoires in COVID-19. The data were produced by immunoSEQ multiplex PCR, yet TCRdb's version contains in-frame clones alone and is incomplete. The table records 250,000 or so clones, about 88% of them present only once. Source material: peripheral blood. The receptors stem from a woman aged 40 to 49 who had recovered from COVID-19.

The chain carries TRBV28 and TRBJ1-4; D gene ambiguous. There are 15 residues in the CDR3. V lost 3 bases to trimming and J lost 8 bases, with 16 bases between them. CDR1 and CDR2 from the germline V gene are MDHEN and SYDVKM. CDR3: CASSLAVGGGEKLFF. As DNA, the CDR3 is TGTGCCAGCAGTTTGGCCGTCGGAGGCGGCGAAAAACTGTTTTTT.

The V call is TRBV9, the J call TRBJ2-1; 7 bases fit TRBD2. The CDR3 consists of 15 residues. Germline CDR1 SGDLS, CDR2 YYNGEE. The V segment lost 0 bases and the J segment 7 bases; nucleotides outside the gene matches: 7. This chain's CDR3 is CASSVGGREVNEQFF. In DNA, the CDR3 is TGTGCCAGCAGCGTAGGGGGACGGGAGGTGAATGAGCAGTTCTTC.

The chain links TRBV11-2 to TRBJ1-4, with a possible D match to TRBD1 (5 bases). The V gene lost 4 bases and the J gene lost 3 bases, with 18 bases spanning the gap. CDR3 size: 17 residues. Germline CDR1 SGHAT, CDR2 FQNNGV. CDR3 bases: TGTGCCAGCAGCTGGGCCCCGGGGGAGAGGGCTAATGAAAAACTGTTTTTT. As protein: CASSWAPGERANEKLFF.

This clone was seen only once. The sample contains more than one DNA sequence encoding this CDR3. The chain joins TRBV30 to TRBJ1-2; possibly TRBD1 for D (5 bases). Trimming removed 4 bases at V and 3 bases at J, with 12 bases between. The V gene's germline CDR1 is GTSNPN and CDR2 SVGIG (reference sequence). This CDR3 is 13 amino acids long. The CDR3 DNA is TGTGCCTGGACCCCGGGACTGGACTATGGCTACACCTTC. This sequence encodes CAWTPGLDYGYTF.

The CDR3 protein is CASSQGQGLSTDTQYF. CDR3 coding DNA: TGCGCCAGCAGCCAAGGACAGGGGTTAAGCACAGATACGCAGTATTTT. The chain recombines TRBV4-3 with TRBJ2-3; 8 bases map to TRBD1. The CDR3 extends over 16 amino acids. Germline lookup yields CDR1 LGHNA and CDR2 YSLEER. Trimming at V came to 1 base and at J to 0 bases, leaving 3 bases not matched to a gene.